The clone carrying this T cell receptor beta chain occurred a few times. The sample belongs to a study of blood T cell repertoires in COVID-19. Some clones are missing from TCRdb's copy, which holds only in-frame ones; the method was immunoSEQ multiplex PCR. The sample has 150,000 to 250,000 clones; roughly 84% are singletons. The sample comprised PBMCs or T cells enriched from blood (not recorded which). The sequence was collected from a man in his forties who had recovered from COVID-19.

The CDR3 bases are TGTGCCAGTAAGAGGGGACAGGGAGCGTATGGCTACACCTTC. This sequence encodes CASKRGQGAYGYTF. The chain uses TRBV19 and TRBJ1-2; TRBD1 agrees at 9 bases. Germline lookup yields CDR1 LNHDA and CDR2 SQIVND (reference sequence). The J segment lost 5 bases and the V segment lost 7 bases, leaving 8 bases of the junction unmatched. The CDR3 is 14 amino acids.